This TCR beta chain derives from a study of control samples from healthy donors and cancer patients. Profiling relied on immunoSEQ multiplex PCR, and the TCRdb table lists in-frame clones only, not all of them. The data contain fewer than 95,000 clones, 91% of them singletons. This CDR3 is built from 12 residues. Germline-derived CDR1 and CDR2 are SGHAT and FQNNGV. V gave up 4 bases and J gave up 8 bases, with 10 bases separating them. This clonotype was obtained from a man younger than 40 in good health. Specimen: blood. The chain joins TRBV11-2 to TRBJ2-3; D remains unclear. The CDR3 bases are TGTGCCAGCAGCTCTAGTCCAGCTACGCAGTATTTT. Translation: CASSSSPATQYF.